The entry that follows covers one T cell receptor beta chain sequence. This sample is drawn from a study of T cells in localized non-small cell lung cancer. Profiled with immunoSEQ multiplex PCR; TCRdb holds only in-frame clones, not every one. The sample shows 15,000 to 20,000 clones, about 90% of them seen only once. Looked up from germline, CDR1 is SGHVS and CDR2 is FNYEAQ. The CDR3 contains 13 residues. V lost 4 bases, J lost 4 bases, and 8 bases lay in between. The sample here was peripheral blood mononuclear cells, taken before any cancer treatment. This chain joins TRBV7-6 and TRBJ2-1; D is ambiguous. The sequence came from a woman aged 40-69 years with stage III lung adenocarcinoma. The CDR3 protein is CASSSTPYNEQFF. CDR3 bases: TGTGCCAGCAGCTCAACACCATACAATGAGCAGTTCTTC.